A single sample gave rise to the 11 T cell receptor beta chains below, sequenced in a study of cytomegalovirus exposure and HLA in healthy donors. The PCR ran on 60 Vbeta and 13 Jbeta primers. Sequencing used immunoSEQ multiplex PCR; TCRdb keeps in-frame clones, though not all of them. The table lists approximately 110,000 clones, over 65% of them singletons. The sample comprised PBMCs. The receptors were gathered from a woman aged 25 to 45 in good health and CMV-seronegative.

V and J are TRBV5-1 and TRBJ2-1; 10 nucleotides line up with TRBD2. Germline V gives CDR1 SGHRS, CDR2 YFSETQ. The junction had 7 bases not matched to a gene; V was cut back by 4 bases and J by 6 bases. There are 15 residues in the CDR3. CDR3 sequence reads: CASSPSGRRGNEQFF. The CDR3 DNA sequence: TGCGCCAGCAGCCCTAGCGGGAGACGGGGCAATGAGCAGTTCTTC. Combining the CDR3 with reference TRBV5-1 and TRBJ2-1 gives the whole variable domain KAGVTQTPRYLIKTRGQQVTLSCSPISGHRSVSWYQQTPGQGLQFLFEYFSETQRNKGNFPGRFSGRQFSNSRSEMNVSTLELGDSALYLCASSPSGRRGNEQFFGPGTRLTVL.

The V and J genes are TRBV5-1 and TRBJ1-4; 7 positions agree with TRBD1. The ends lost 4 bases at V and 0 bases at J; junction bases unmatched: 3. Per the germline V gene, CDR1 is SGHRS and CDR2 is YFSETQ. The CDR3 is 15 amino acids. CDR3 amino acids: CASSGDSTTNEKLFF. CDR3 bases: TGCGCCAGCAGCGGGGACAGCACAACTAATGAAAAACTGTTTTTT. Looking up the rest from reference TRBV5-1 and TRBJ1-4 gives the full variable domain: KAGVTQTPRYLIKTRGQQVTLSCSPISGHRSVSWYQQTPGQGLQFLFEYFSETQRNKGNFPGRFSGRQFSNSRSEMNVSTLELGDSALYLCASSGDSTTNEKLFFGSGTQLSVL.

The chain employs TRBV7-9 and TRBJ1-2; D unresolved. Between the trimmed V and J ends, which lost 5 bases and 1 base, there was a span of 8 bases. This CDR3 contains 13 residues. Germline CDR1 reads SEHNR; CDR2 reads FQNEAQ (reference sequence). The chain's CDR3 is CASSREFNYGYTF. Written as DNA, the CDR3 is TGTGCCAGCAGCCGGGAGTTTAACTATGGCTACACCTTC.

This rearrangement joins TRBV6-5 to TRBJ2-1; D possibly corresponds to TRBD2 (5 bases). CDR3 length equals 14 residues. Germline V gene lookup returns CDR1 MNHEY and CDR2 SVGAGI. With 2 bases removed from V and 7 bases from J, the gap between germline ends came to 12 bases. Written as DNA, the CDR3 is TGTGCCAGCAGTTACGACGGGAATTTAAATGAGCAGTTCTTC. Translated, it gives CASSYDGNLNEQFF.

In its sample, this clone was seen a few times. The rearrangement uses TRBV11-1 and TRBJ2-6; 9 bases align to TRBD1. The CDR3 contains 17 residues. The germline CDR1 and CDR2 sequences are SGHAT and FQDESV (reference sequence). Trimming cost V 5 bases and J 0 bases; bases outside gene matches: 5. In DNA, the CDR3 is TGTGCCAGCAGCCGGGGACAGGGAAACTCTGGGGCCAACGTCCTGACTTTC. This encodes CASSRGQGNSGANVLTF.

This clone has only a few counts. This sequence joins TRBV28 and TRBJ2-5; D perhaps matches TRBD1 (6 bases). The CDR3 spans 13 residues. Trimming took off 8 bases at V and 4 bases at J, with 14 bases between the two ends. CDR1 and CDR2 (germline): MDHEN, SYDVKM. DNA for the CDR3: TGTGCCAGCCGCGCCCAGGGGCGAGAGACCCAGTACTTC. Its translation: CASRAQGRETQYF.

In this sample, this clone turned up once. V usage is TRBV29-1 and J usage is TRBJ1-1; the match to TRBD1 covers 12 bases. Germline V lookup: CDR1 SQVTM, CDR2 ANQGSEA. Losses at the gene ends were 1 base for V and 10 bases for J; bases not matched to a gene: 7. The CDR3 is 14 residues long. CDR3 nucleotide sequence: TGCAGCGTTGAAGGGGGGGACAGGGGGCAGGGAGCTTTCTTT. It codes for CSVEGGDRGQGAFF.

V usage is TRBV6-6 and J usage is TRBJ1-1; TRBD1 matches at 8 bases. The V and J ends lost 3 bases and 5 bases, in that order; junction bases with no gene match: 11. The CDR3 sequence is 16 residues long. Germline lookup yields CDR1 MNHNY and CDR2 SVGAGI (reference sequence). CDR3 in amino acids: CASSYRAGGPRTEAFF. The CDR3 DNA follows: TGTGCCAGCAGTTATAGGGCAGGGGGCCCCCGGACTGAAGCTTTCTTT.

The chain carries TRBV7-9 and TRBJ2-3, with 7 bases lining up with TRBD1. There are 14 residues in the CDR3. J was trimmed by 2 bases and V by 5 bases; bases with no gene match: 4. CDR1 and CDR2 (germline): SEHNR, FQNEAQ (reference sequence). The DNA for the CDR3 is TGTGCCAGCAGCCGTGGACAGGACACAGATACGCAGTATTTT. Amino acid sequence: CASSRGQDTDTQYF. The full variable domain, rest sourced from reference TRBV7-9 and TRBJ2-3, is DTGVSQNPRHKITKRGQNVTFRCDPISEHNRLYWYRQTLGQGPEFLTYFQNEAQLEKSRLLSDRFSAERPKGSFSTLEIQRTEQGDSAMYLCASSRGQDTDTQYFGPGTRLTVL.

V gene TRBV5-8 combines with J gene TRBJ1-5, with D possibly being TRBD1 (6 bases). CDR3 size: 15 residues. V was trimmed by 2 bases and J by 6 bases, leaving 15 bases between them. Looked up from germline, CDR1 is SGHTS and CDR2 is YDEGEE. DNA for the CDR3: TGTGCCAGCAGCTTTGAAGGGGGAGGGAGTCAGCCCCAGCATTTT. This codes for CASSFEGGGSQPQHF.

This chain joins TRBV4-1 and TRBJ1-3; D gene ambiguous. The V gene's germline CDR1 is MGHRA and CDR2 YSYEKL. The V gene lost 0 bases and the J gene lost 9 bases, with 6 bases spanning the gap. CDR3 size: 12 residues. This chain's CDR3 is CASSQDESTIYF. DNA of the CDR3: TGCGCCAGCAGCCAAGACGAGAGCACCATATATTTT.